This T cell receptor (beta chain) was sequenced in a study of memory CD4+ T cells and cytomegalovirus serostatus. The table came from immunoSEQ multiplex PCR; TCRdb's copy has only in-frame clones and leaves some out. The sample yields 50,000 to 75,000 clones, around four fifths seen once. Trimming left V 6 bases short and J 5 bases short, with 17 bases between. The germline V gene encodes CDR1 KGHSH and CDR2 LQKENI. This CDR3 is 14 amino acids long. Single viable CD3+CD4+CD8-CD45RO+ cells were sorted as the memory CD4+ T cells. This clonotype was obtained from an adult in good health and CMV-seronegative. Specimen: memory CD4+ T cells from blood. V is TRBV18 and J is TRBJ2-7, with D possibly matching TRBD1 (7 bases). In DNA form, the CDR3 reads TGTGCCAGCTCGTCCCAGGGGGGTCGGGACGAGCAGTACTTC. It encodes CASSSQGGRDEQYF.